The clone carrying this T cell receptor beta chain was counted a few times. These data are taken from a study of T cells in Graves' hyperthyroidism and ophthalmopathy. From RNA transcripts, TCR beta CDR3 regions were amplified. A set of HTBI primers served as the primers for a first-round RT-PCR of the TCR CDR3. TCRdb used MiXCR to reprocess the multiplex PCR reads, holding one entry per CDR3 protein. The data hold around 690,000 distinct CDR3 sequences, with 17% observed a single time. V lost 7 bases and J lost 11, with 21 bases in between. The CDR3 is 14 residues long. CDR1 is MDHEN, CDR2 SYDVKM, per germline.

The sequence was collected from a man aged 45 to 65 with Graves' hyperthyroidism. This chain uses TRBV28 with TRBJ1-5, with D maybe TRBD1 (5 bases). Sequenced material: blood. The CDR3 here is CASTRDVGLRAQHF. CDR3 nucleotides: TGTGCCAGCACCCGGGACGTAGGCCTTCGGGCCCAGCATTTT.